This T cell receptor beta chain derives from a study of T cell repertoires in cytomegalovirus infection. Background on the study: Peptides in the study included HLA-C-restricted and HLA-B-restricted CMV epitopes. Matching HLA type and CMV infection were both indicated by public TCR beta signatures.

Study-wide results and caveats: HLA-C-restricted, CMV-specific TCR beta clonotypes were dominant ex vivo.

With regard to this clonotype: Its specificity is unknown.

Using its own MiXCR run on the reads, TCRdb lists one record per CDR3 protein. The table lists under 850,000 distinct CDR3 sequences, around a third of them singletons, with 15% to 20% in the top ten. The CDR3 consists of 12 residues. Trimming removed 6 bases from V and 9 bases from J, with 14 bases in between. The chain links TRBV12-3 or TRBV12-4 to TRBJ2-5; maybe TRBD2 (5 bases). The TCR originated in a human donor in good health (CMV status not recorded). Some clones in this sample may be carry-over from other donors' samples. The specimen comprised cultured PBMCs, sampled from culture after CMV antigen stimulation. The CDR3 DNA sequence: TGTGCCAGCAGCTCCCTCCTAGCAGCCCAGTACTTC. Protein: CASSSLLAAQYF.